This passage covers 21 T cell receptor beta chains from one sample sequenced in a study of blood T cells in healthy people across ages. Then a second PCR, running roughly 7 to 11 cycles, was carried out with a sample-barcoded 5' primer and a J-beta primer mix. TCRdb processed the 5' RACE reads anew with MiXCR; each CDR3 protein has one entry. Among about 1.8 million distinct CDR3 sequences listed, about 50% were seen once. Sequenced material: blood. These receptors were obtained from a woman aged 40 to 50 in good health.

The chain joins TRBV10-3 to TRBJ2-3; unclear D gene. The germline V and J ends were trimmed by 0 bases and 2 bases, with 12 bases remaining between them. Germline values: CDR1 ENHRY, CDR2 SYGVKD. The CDR3 consists of 16 residues. CDR3 in amino acids: CAISESLGSNTDTQYF. The CDR3 DNA reads TGTGCCATCAGTGAGTCTCTGGGTAGCAACACAGATACGCAGTATTTT.

This clonotype was recorded at least ten times. The CDR3 DNA reads as TGCAGCGTTGAGTTGGGACCCGTCGTGGGAGATACGCAGTATTTT. Translating gives CSVELGPVVGDTQYF. The genes are TRBV29-1 and TRBJ2-3; D might be TRBD1 or TRBD2, each matching 5 bases. The germline CDR1 and CDR2 sequences are SQVTM and ANQGSEA. This CDR3 is 15 amino acids long. V was cut by 3 bases and J by 5 bases, with 18 bases left in between.

CDR3 DNA sequence: TGTGCCAGCAGCCAAGATCCGTCGGGACAGCAAGAGACCCAGTACTTC. Protein product: CASSQDPSGQQETQYF. The chain joins TRBV3-1 to TRBJ2-5; 7 bases align to TRBD1. CDR3 length: 16 amino acids. V trimming: 0 bases; J trimming: 2 bases; junction bases outside the gene matches: 6. Per the germline V gene, CDR1 is LGHDT and CDR2 is YNNKEL (reference sequence).

This clonotype was seen only once. The V gene is TRBV6-5, the J gene TRBJ2-1; D perhaps matches TRBD1 (5 bases). Germline loops: CDR1 MNHEY, CDR2 SVGAGI. This CDR3 spans 15 amino acids. V was clipped by 0 bases and J by 10 bases, with 16 bases between them. CDR3 region: CASSYSGPRVEEQFF. As DNA, the CDR3 is TGTGCCAGCAGTTACTCGGGTCCCAGGGTGGAGGAGCAGTTCTTC.

V and J are TRBV6-2 or TRBV6-3 and TRBJ2-5, with 9 bases matching TRBD2. CDR1 and CDR2 (germline): MNHEY, SVGEGT. The V gene end was trimmed by 2 bases and the J gene end by 6 bases; junction bases not matched to a gene: 10. This CDR3 spans 16 amino acids. CDR3 nucleotide sequence: TGTGCCAGCAGTTACGGGGGTCTAGCGGGGAGGAAGACCCAGTACTTC. Encoded protein: CASSYGGLAGRKTQYF.

The rearrangement joins TRBV27 to TRBJ1-4, with a possible D match to TRBD1 (5 bases). Per the germline V gene, CDR1 is MNHEY and CDR2 is SMNVEV (reference sequence). Between the trimmed V and J ends, which lost 5 bases and 5 bases, there was a span of 15 bases. The CDR3 has 15 residues. The chain's CDR3 is CASSNLAGDNEKLFF. In DNA, the CDR3 is TGTGCCAGCAGTAACCTAGCCGGGGACAATGAAAAACTGTTTTTT.

This clonotype appeared a few times. V usage is TRBV28 and J usage is TRBJ2-1; no clear D. Trimming stripped 7 bases from V and 4 bases from J, with 14 bases between. CDR3 length: 14 amino acids. Germline CDR1 is MDHEN and CDR2 is SYDVKM. CDR3 in DNA: TGTGCCAGCAATCAACTGGGCGGTTACAATGAGCAGTTCTTC. It encodes CASNQLGGYNEQFF.

This clonotype has just a few counts. This chain links TRBV10-3 with TRBJ2-1; 8 bases agree with TRBD2. The germline V gene has CDR1 ENHRY and CDR2 SYGVKD. Losses at the gene ends were 3 bases for V and 4 bases for J; bases not matched to a gene: 2. The CDR3 length is 14 residues. The CDR3 nucleotides are TGTGCCATCAGTGATGGGACTAGATACAATGAGCAGTTCTTC. Amino acids: CAISDGTRYNEQFF.

This clonotype was detected a few times. The genes are TRBV20-1 and TRBJ1-2; 8 bases fit TRBD1. From germline, CDR1 is DFQATT and CDR2 SNEGSKA (reference sequence). V dropped 5 bases and J dropped 4; count of bases not matched to a gene: 6. The CDR3 has 13 amino acids. The DNA for the CDR3 is TGCAGTGCTGCTGACAGGGGAGCCTATGGCTACACCTTC. This gives the protein CSAADRGAYGYTF.

There are a few counts of this clonotype. The rearrangement links TRBV2 to TRBJ2-4; no reliable D call. CDR3 length: 14 residues. The germline V gene encodes CDR1 SNHLY and CDR2 FYNNEI. V was shortened by 3 bases and J by 1 base, with 7 bases between the two germline ends. This chain's CDR3 is CASSDWLAKNIQYF. Here the CDR3 DNA reads TGTGCCAGCAGTGATTGGCTGGCCAAAAACATTCAGTACTTC. The full variable domain, completed using reference TRBV2 and TRBJ2-4, is EPEVTQTPSHQVTQMGQEVILRCVPISNHLYFYWYRQILGQKVEFLVSFYNNEISEKSEIFDDQFSVERPDGSNFTLKIRSTKLEDSAMYFCASSDWLAKNIQYFGAGTRLSVL.

This clonotype was counted between two and nine times. The V call is TRBV7-6, the J call TRBJ2-3; possible D gene TRBD1, 6 bases. The germline V gene encodes CDR1 SGHVS and CDR2 FNYEAQ. V lost 4 bases and J 4 bases, leaving 18 bases between the germline ends. This CDR3 region has 16 residues. CDR3 in amino acids: CASSSTSGVRADTQYF. The CDR3 DNA is TGTGCCAGCAGCTCGACCTCAGGGGTTCGGGCAGATACGCAGTATTTT.

The chain employs TRBV4-3 and TRBJ1-2; 8 bases agree with TRBD1. The CDR3 runs to 17 residues. CDR1 is LGHNA, CDR2 YSLEER, per germline. J was trimmed by 0 bases and V by 0 bases; bases with no gene match: 6. The CDR3: CASSQEGQAYPNYGYTF. The CDR3 DNA reads as TGCGCCAGCAGCCAAGAGGGACAGGCTTATCCTAACTATGGCTACACCTTC.

The V call is TRBV4-3, the J call TRBJ2-7, with TRBD1 matching over 7 bases. The last part of the DNA fits TRBJ2-5 better; the J call may be wrong. The CDR3 contains 15 residues. Germline assignment: CDR1 LGHNA and CDR2 YSLEER. The CDR3 DNA reads TGCGCCAGCAGCCAAGATACCAGGGGGTGGGAGACCCAGTACTTC. It is translated as CASSQDTRGWETQYF.

There are a few counts of this clonotype. The chain joins TRBV20-1 to TRBJ2-7; TRBD1 agrees at 8 bases. This CDR3 comprises 12 residues. Germline values: CDR1 DFQATT, CDR2 SNEGSKA (reference sequence). The V and J ends lost 6 bases and 6 bases, in that order; junction bases with no gene match: 7. The CDR3 nucleotides are TGCAGTGCGCGATGGACAGGGTCCGAGCAGTACTTC. Protein product: CSARWTGSEQYF.

This chain uses TRBV4-2 with TRBJ2-5; D unclear. The CDR3 length is 15 residues. CDR1 LGHNA and CDR2 YNFKEQ come from the germline V gene. Trimming stripped 1 base from V and 2 bases from J, with 11 bases between. The CDR3 DNA reads TGTGCCAGCAGCCAAGCGGGCAGCCGGCAAGAGACCCAGTACTTC. It encodes CASSQAGSRQETQYF.

The chain links TRBV20-1 to TRBJ1-2; D gene ambiguous. This CDR3 contains 15 residues. The V gene lost 1 base and the J gene lost 4 bases, with 16 bases spanning the gap. Germline V gene lookup returns CDR1 DFQATT and CDR2 SNEGSKA (reference sequence). The CDR3 DNA follows: TGCAGTGCTAGAGTCGTGACTTTGGGTTTCTATGGCTACACCTTC. It translates to CSARVVTLGFYGYTF.

This clonotype was counted only a few times. This chain uses TRBV2 with TRBJ2-3; 11 bases match TRBD1. Germline values: CDR1 SNHLY, CDR2 FYNNEI. V was clipped by 7 bases and J by 1 base; unmatched bases: 7. The CDR3 covers 16 residues. The CDR3 bases are TGTGCCAGCACCAGGACAGGGGGCGTTGGCACAGATACGCAGTATTTT. Translating it yields CASTRTGGVGTDTQYF.

The rearrangement uses TRBV7-2 and TRBJ2-1; TRBD2 matches at 9 bases. Germline V gene lookup returns CDR1 SGHTA and CDR2 FQGNSA. Trimming removed 4 bases from V and 9 bases from J; junction bases left unmatched: 10. The CDR3 length is 15 residues. The CDR3 DNA is TGTGCCAGCAGCTATTCTCCGGGACTAGCAGCTGAGCAGTTCTTC. Amino acids: CASSYSPGLAAEQFF.

Only a few counts were recorded for this clonotype. The chain links TRBV5-1 to TRBJ1-2, with 7 bases aligning to TRBD1. The CDR3 runs 12 residues. Per germline, CDR1 SGHRS and CDR2 YFSETQ. V was clipped by 3 bases and J by 12 bases; unmatched bases: 8. CDR3 sequence (DNA): TGCGCCAGCAGCTCCGGGACAGTTGGAAACACCTTC. As protein: CASSSGTVGNTF.

In its sample, this clonotype was seen many times. V usage is TRBV29-1 and J usage is TRBJ2-1; TRBD1 matches 8 bases. From germline, CDR1 is SQVTM and CDR2 ANQGSEA. V shed 4 bases and J 7 bases; nucleotides not matched to a gene: 6. This CDR3 region has 13 residues. CDR3: CSVVQGARNEQFF. As DNA, the CDR3 is TGCAGCGTTGTTCAGGGGGCGCGAAATGAGCAGTTCTTC.

This clonotype was counted a few times. The J gene is TRBJ2-1, the V gene TRBV12-3 or TRBV12-4; D perhaps matches TRBD2 (7 bases). CDR3 length: 18 residues. Deletions cut 5 bases from V and 0 bases from J, with 20 bases between. The CDR3 sequence: CASSHGFGGGLSYNEQFF. For the CDR3, the DNA is TGTGCCAGCAGTCACGGTTTTGGCGGGGGCCTCTCCTACAATGAGCAGTTCTTC.